This T cell receptor beta chain emerged from a study of T cells in tuberculosis. At the level of the study: Sequenced TCRs come from CD1B-GMM tetramer-binding T cells.

Chain pairing is unknown; alpha and beta were sequenced separately. Some clones are missing from TCRdb's copy, which holds only in-frame ones; the method was immunoSEQ multiplex PCR. The repertoire holds roughly 61,000 clones, approximately 86% seen once, with 21% in the top ten. Notes on the study in general: The stringent gate may have excluded weak CD1B-GMM tetramer binders.

Thawed, overnight-rested PBMC were stained with GMM-loaded CD1B tetramer, viability dye and anti-CD3, then sorted. The lipid loaded on the CD1B tetramers was C32 glucose monomycolate from Rhodococcus equi. Each donor contributed roughly 92,000 sorted tetramer-negative cells. V was cut by 3 bases and J by 6 bases, with 13 bases left in between. CDR1 and CDR2 (germline): PRHDT, FYEKMQ (reference sequence). The CDR3 loop spans 14 amino acids. V and J are TRBV13 and TRBJ2-3; D remains unclear. This clonotype was obtained from an adult woman with latent tuberculosis. The sequencing sample was made of CD1b-GMM tetramer-negative cells sorted from PBMCs. Written as DNA, the CDR3 is TGTGCCAGCAGCTTTATCTCTGACGGGGATACGCAGTATTTT. Translated: CASSFISDGDTQYF.